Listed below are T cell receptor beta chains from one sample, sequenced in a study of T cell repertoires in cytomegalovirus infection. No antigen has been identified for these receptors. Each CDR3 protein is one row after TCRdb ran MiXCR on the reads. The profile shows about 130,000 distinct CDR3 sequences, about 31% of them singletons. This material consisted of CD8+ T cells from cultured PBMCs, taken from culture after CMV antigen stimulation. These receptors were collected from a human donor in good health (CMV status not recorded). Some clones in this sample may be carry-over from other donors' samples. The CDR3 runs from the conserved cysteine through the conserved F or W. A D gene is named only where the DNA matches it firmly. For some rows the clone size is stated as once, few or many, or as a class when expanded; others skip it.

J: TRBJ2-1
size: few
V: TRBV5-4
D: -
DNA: TGTGCCAGCAGCTTGGGGGGCCAGTCCTACAATGAGCAGTTCTTC
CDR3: CASSLGGQSYNEQFF

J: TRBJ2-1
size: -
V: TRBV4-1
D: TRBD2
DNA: TGCGCCAGCAGCCAAGTGGCTAGCGGGACCTACAATGAGCAGTTCTTC
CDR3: CASSQVASGTYNEQFF

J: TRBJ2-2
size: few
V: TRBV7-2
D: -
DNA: TGTGCCAGCAGCTTCCCCCGGTACGGCGGGGAGCTGTTTTTT
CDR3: CASSFPRYGGELFF

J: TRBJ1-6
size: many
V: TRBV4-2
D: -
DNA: TGTGCCAGCAGCCAAGATCTGCATTCACCCCTCCACTTT
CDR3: CASSQDLHSPLHF

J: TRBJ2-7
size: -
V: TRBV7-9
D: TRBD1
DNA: TGTGCCAGCAGCTCCGCCCTACAGGGGAACTACGAGCAGTACTTC
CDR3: CASSSALQGNYEQYF

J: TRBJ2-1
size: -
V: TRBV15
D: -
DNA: TGTGCCACCAGCAGTCCGGGGCGCAATGAGCAGTTCTTC
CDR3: CATSSPGRNEQFF

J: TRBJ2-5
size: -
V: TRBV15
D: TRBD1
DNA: TGTGCCACCAGCAGAGAAAGAGTCGGACAGGGGGCCGAGACCCAGTACTTC
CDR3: CATSRERVGQGAETQYF

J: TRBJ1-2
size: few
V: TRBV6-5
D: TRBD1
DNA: TGTGCCAGCAGACCTACCGGACAGGCTAACTATGGCTACACCTTC
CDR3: CASRPTGQANYGYTF

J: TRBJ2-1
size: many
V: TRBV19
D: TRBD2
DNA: TGTGCCAGTAGTTCCTTAGCGGGGGGTCGCTACAATGAGCAGTTCTTC
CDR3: CASSSLAGGRYNEQFF

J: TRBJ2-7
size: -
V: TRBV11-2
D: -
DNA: TGTGCCAGCAGCCCAGTGGACTGGACCTACGAGCAGTACTTC
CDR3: CASSPVDWTYEQYF

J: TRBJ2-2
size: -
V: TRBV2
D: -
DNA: TGTGCCAGCAGCGAGACAGGACCGGGGACCGGGGAGCTGTTTTTT
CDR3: CASSETGPGTGELFF

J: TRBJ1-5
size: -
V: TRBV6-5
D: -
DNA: TGTGCCAGCAGTATAGATGTTAGCAATCAGCCCCAGCATTTT
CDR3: CASSIDVSNQPQHF

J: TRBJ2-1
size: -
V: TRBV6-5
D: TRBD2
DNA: TGTGCCAGCAGTTTCAGGACTAGCGGGGTCTATGAGCAGTTCTTC
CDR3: CASSFRTSGVYEQFF

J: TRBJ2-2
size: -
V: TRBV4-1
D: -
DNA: TGCGCCAGCAGCCAAGACCTCCAGGATTCCGCGAACACCGGGGAGCTGTTTTTT
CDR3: CASSQDLQDSANTGELFF

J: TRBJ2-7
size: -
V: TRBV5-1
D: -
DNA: TGCGCCAGCAGCGGGGACCTCTACGAGCAGTACTTC
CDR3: CASSGDLYEQYF

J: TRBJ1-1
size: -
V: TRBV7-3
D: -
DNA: TGTGCCAGCAGCTTATTTGAGGCCACTGAAGCTTTCTTT
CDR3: CASSLFEATEAFF

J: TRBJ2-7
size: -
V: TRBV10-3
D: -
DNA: TGTGCCATCAGTGAGTCAGGACAGCTCACTACCTACGAGCAGTACTTC
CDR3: CAISESGQLTTYEQYF

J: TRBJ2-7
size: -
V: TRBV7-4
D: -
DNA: TGTGCCAGCAGCTTCCCCTCCTCCAGGTCCTACGAGCAGTACTTC
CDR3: CASSFPSSRSYEQYF

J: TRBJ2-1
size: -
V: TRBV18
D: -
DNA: TGTGCCAGCTCACCACGCACGGGGCCAAGCAATGAGCAGTTCTTC
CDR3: CASSPRTGPSNEQFF

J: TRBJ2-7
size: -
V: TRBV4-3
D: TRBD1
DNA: TGCGCCAGCAGCCAAGATTTTCTGGACAGGGGAACCTACGAGCAGTACTTC
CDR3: CASSQDFLDRGTYEQYF

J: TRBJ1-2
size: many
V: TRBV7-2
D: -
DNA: TGTGCCAGCAGCTCGGACAGCGACTATGGCTACACCTTC
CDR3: CASSSDSDYGYTF

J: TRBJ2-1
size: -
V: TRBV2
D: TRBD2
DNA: TGTGCCAGCAATTACCCCGGGACTAGCGATGAGCAGTTCTTC
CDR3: CASNYPGTSDEQFF

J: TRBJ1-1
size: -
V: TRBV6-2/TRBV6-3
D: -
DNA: TGTGCCAGCAGTTACACACAGGGCACTGAAGCTTTCTTT
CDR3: CASSYTQGTEAFF

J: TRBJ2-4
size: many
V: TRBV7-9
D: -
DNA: TGTGCCAGCAGCTTCGGGGCCCAGGACATTCAGTACTTC
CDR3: CASSFGAQDIQYF

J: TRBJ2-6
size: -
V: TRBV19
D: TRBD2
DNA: TGTGCCAGTAGTATGGGGCGGGGGTTCATCTCTGGGGCCAACGTCCTGACTTTC
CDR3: CASSMGRGFISGANVLTF

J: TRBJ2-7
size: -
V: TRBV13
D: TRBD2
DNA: TGTGCCAGCAGCTTAGAAGTAGGGCGGGGGTACGAGCAGTACTTC
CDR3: CASSLEVGRGYEQYF

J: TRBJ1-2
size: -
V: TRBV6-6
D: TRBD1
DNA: TGTGCCAGCAGTTACGTAGGGGGCTCTGGCTACACCTTC
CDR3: CASSYVGGSGYTF

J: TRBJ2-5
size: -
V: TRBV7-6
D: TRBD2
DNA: TGTGCCAGCAGCTCTCGAGCGGGGGTAGGACGGGAGACCCAGTACTTC
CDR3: CASSSRAGVGRETQYF

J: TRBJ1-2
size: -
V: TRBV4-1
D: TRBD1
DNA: TGTGCCAGCAGCCAATGGACAGGACGAACTAACTATGGCTACACCTTC
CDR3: CASSQWTGRTNYGYTF

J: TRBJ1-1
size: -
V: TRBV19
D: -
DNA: TGTGCCAGTTCTGCGGCAGGACCGACTGAAGCTTTCTTT
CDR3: CASSAAGPTEAFF

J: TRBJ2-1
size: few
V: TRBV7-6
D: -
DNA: TGTGCCAGCAGCTTAACGGCAGGCTACAATGAGCAGTTCTTC
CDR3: CASSLTAGYNEQFF

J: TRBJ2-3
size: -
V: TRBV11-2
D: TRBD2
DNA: TGTGCCAGCAGCATCCAAAGCAGCGGGGAAGGCACAGATACGCAGTATTTT
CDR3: CASSIQSSGEGTDTQYF

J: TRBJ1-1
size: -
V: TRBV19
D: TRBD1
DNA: TGTGCCAGTAGTATAGGACAGGGGAGCACTGAAGCTTTCTTT
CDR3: CASSIGQGSTEAFF

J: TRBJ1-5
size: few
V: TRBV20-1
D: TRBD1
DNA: TGCAGTGCCAGGAACTTAGACAGGGTGAGTCAGCCCCAGCATTTT
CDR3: CSARNLDRVSQPQHF

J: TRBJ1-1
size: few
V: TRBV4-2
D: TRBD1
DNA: TGTGCCAGCAGCCAAGATCCAGGGGGCATCTCTGAAGCTTTCTTT
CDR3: CASSQDPGGISEAFF

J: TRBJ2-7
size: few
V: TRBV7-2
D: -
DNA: TGTGCCAGCAGCTTCCTTACAGCCTACGAGCAGTACTTC
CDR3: CASSFLTAYEQYF